Listed here are 4 T cell receptor beta chains from one sample, sequenced in a study of early T cells in non-severe SARS-CoV-2 infection. From the 5' RACE reads, TCRdb called clonotypes with MiXCR, one entry per CDR3 protein. The sample has 70,000 or so distinct CDR3 sequences, around 13% seen once. The material sequenced was whole blood. All receptors derive from an adult who was a healthcare worker with PCR-confirmed SARS-CoV-2 infection or an uninfected control (not recorded which).

This clonotype was detected ten times or more. This chain connects TRBV2 to TRBJ2-6; D is uncertain. Germline-derived CDR1 and CDR2 are SNHLY and FYNNEI. This CDR3 region has 14 residues. V was clipped by 3 bases and J by 3 bases, with 6 bases between them. CDR3 amino acids: CASSESIGANVLTF. The CDR3 nucleotides read TGTGCCAGCAGTGAGAGTATTGGGGCCAACGTCCTGACTTTC.

This clonotype was seen a few times. The genes are TRBV7-2 and TRBJ1-1; no clear D gene. The V gene lost 0 bases and the J gene lost 7 bases, with 9 bases spanning the gap. From germline, CDR1 is SGHTA and CDR2 FQGNSA. The CDR3 extends over 13 amino acids. The CDR3: CASSLAGRGEAFF. The CDR3 DNA sequence: TGTGCCAGCAGCTTAGCAGGGCGAGGTGAAGCTTTCTTT. The whole variable domain, filled in from reference TRBV7-2 and TRBJ1-1, reads GAGVSQSPSNKVTEKGKDVELRCDPISGHTALYWYRQSLGQGLEFLIYFQGNSAPDKSGLPSDRFSAERTGGSVSTLTIQRTQQEDSAVYLCASSLAGRGEAFFGQGTRLTVV.

This clonotype occurred many times. Here the CDR3 DNA reads TGTGCCAGCTACGGGACAACGTATGGCTACACCTTC. It translates to CASYGTTYGYTF. The J gene is TRBJ1-2, the V gene TRBV6-1; a weak D match, TRBD1 (6 bases). The CDR3 has 12 residues. Germline V lookup: CDR1 MNHNS, CDR2 SASEGT. Trimming removed 8 bases from V and 5 bases from J, with 12 bases in between.

The table lists this clonotype with many counts. This chain uses TRBV7-6 with TRBJ2-7; D gene unclear. The V gene's germline CDR1 is SGHVS and CDR2 FNYEAQ. The CDR3 runs to 14 residues. The V gene lost 1 base and the J gene lost 6 bases, with 13 bases spanning the gap. This chain's CDR3 is CASSLGVPSPEQYF. The CDR3 coding sequence is TGTGCCAGCAGCTTAGGAGTCCCCAGCCCCGAGCAGTACTTC. The full variable domain, with the rest looked up from reference TRBV7-6 and TRBJ2-7, is GAGVSQSPRYKVTKRGQDVALRCDPISGHVSLYWYRQALGQGPEFLTYFNYEAQQDKSGLPNDRFSAERPEGSISTLTIQRTEQRDSAMYRCASSLGVPSPEQYFGPGTRLTVT.